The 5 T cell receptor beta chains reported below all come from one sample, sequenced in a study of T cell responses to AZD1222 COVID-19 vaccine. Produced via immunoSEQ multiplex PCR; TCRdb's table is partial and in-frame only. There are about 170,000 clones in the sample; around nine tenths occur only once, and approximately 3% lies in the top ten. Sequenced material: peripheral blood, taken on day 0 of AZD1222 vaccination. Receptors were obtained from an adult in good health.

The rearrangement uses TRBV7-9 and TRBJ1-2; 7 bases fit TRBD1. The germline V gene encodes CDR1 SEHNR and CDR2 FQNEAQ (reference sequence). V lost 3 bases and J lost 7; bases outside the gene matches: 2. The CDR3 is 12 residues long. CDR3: CASSFNRGGYTF. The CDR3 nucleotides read TGTGCCAGCAGCTTTAACAGGGGTGGCTACACCTTC.

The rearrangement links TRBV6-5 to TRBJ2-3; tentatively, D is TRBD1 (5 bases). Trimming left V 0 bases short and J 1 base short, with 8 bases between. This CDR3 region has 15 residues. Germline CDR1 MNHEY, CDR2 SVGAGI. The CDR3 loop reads CASSYSQGGTDTQYF. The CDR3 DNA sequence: TGTGCCAGCAGTTACTCCCAAGGGGGCACAGATACGCAGTATTTT.

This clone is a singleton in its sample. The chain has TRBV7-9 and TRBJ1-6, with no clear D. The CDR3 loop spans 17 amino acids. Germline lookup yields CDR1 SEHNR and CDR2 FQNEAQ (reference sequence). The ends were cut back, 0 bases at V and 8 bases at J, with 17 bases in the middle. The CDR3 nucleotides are TGTGCCAGCAGCTTAGCGGACTCACCGAGACGCGATTCACCCCTCCACTTT. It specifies CASSLADSPRRDSPLHF.

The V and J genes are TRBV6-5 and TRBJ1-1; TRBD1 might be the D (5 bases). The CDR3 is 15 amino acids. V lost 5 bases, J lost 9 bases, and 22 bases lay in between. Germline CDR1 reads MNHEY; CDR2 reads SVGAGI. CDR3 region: CASSTRTVGKGQAFF. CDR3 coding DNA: TGTGCCAGCAGTACCCGGACGGTGGGCAAGGGGCAAGCTTTCTTT.

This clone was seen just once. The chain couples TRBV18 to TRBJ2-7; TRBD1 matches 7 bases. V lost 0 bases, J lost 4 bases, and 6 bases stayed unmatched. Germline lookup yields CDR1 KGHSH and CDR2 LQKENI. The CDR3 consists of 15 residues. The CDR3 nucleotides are TGTGCCAGCTCACCACCCTCCGGACAGGCATACGAGCAGTACTTC. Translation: CASSPPSGQAYEQYF.